These 11 T cell receptor beta chains were sequenced from one sample in a study of blood T cell repertoires in COVID-19. Generated by immunoSEQ multiplex PCR, the TCRdb table keeps only in-frame clones and is missing some. The sample yields more than 300,000 clones, around 87% seen once. Source material: peripheral blood. The origin of the receptors is a woman younger than 45 with COVID-19, enrolled during active disease.

V and J are TRBV7-9 and TRBJ2-7, with 7 bases fitting TRBD1. Germline-derived CDR1 and CDR2 are SEHNR and FQNEAQ (reference sequence). The CDR3 totals 14 residues. With 4 bases clipped from V and 0 bases from J, the junction kept 3 bases outside the gene matches. CDR3 region: CASSSWDSSYEQYF. CDR3 in DNA: TGTGCCAGCAGCTCCTGGGACAGCTCCTACGAGCAGTACTTC.

A single count supports this clone. The V call is TRBV6-5, the J call TRBJ2-7, with 11 bases matching TRBD1. This CDR3 region has 14 residues. Trimming at V came to 10 bases and at J to 7 bases, leaving 12 bases not matched to a gene. Germline loops: CDR1 MNHEY, CDR2 SVGAGI. CDR3 loop: CATLEGQGAEEQYF. CDR3 DNA: TGTGCCACCCTTGAAGGACAGGGGGCGGAGGAGCAGTACTTC.

This clone came up a few times. The rearrangement links TRBV27 to TRBJ1-5, with 10 bases matching TRBD1. J was trimmed by 7 bases and V by 6 bases; bases with no gene match: 9. Germline V CDR1 and CDR2: MNHEY, SMNVEV (reference sequence). The CDR3 is made up of 15 amino acids. CDR3 sequence: CASRMTGGYNQPQHF. The CDR3 bases are TGTGCCAGCAGAATGACAGGGGGCTATAACCAGCCCCAGCATTTT.

The chain combines TRBV25-1 with TRBJ2-7; TRBD1 matches at 7 bases. The CDR3 runs to 13 residues. The junction had 2 bases not matched to a gene; V was cut back by 4 bases and J by 2 bases. Germline V gene lookup returns CDR1 MGHDK and CDR2 SYGVNS. CDR3 loop: CASSGTGTYEQYF. CDR3 DNA sequence: TGTGCCAGCAGTGGGACAGGTACCTACGAGCAGTACTTC.

This rearrangement joins TRBV27 to TRBJ1-2; TRBD1 matches at 8 bases. Germline CDR1 reads MNHEY; CDR2 reads SMNVEV (reference sequence). The V gene end was trimmed by 5 bases and the J gene end by 4 bases; junction bases not matched to a gene: 3. The CDR3 consists of 13 residues. In nucleotides, the CDR3 is TGTGCCAGCAGTCTGGACAGGGCCTATGGCTACACCTTC. Translated: CASSLDRAYGYTF.

J is TRBJ2-5 and V is TRBV28; 9 nucleotides agree with TRBD2. Germline V lookup: CDR1 MDHEN, CDR2 SYDVKM. V gave up 8 bases and J gave up 5 bases; unmatched junction bases: 9. The CDR3 spans 14 residues. In DNA, the CDR3 is TGTGCCAGCCAAAGGCGGGAGGGCCGCGAGACCCAGTACTTC. Amino acids: CASQRREGRETQYF.

V and J are TRBV11-2 and TRBJ2-1; TRBD1 aligns across 9 bases. In germline, CDR1 is SGHAT, CDR2 FQNNGV. This CDR3 comprises 15 residues. The ends lost 0 bases at V and 7 bases at J; junction bases unmatched: 4. As DNA, the CDR3 is TGTGCCAGCAGCTTAGACGGGACAGGGTATAATGAGCAGTTCTTC. Translation: CASSLDGTGYNEQFF.

A single count supports this clone. The chain combines TRBV6-2 or TRBV6-3 with TRBJ2-3; 7 bases are a match to TRBD2. CDR3 length equals 16 residues. The junction had 9 bases not matched to a gene; V was cut back by 0 bases and J by 6 bases. Germline CDR1 MNHEY, CDR2 SVGEGT. CDR3 coding DNA: TGTGCCAGCAGTTACTCAATTACAGCGGGATCTGATACGCAGTATTTT. Amino acids: CASSYSITAGSDTQYF.

This clone was counted only a few times. CDR3 loop: CSVDLDSGEQYF. In nucleotides, the CDR3 is TGCAGCGTTGACTTGGACAGTGGGGAGCAGTACTTC. This chain links TRBV29-1 with TRBJ2-7; possible D gene TRBD1, 6 bases. V was pared by 3 bases and J by 7 bases, with 13 bases between. Germline V gene data show CDR1 as SQVTM and CDR2 as ANQGSEA. There are 12 residues in the CDR3.

The J gene is TRBJ2-5, the V gene TRBV3-1 (or the pseudogene TRBV3-2); weak D call: TRBD2 (6 bases). Germline CDR1 and CDR2: LGHDT and YNNKEL (reference sequence). This CDR3 spans 16 amino acids. Trimming left V 2 bases short and J 0 bases short, with 13 bases between. CDR3 in amino acids: CASSQWGGTNQETQYF. The CDR3 DNA reads as TGTGCCAGCAGCCAATGGGGCGGGACCAACCAAGAGACCCAGTACTTC.

The chain carries TRBV24-1 and TRBJ2-1; 7 positions agree with TRBD2. The V gene's germline CDR1 is KGHDR and CDR2 SFDVKD. The V segment lost 4 bases and the J segment 10 bases; nucleotides outside the gene matches: 6. This CDR3 is 13 amino acids long. As DNA, the CDR3 is TGTGCCACCAGTGACTCGACTAGCTGGGAGCAGTTCTTC. It encodes CATSDSTSWEQFF.